Below, 9 T cell receptor beta chains from the same sample are listed, as sequenced in a study of blood T cells in healthy people across ages. Next came a second PCR, run for 7 to 11 cycles, which used a sample-barcoded 5' primer along with a J-beta primer mix. One entry per CDR3 protein results from TCRdb running MiXCR on the 5' RACE reads. This sample has around 1.7 million distinct CDR3 sequences, with approximately 30% found just once. Specimen: blood. Receptors originate from a woman aged 30 to 39 in good health.

This clonotype was seen a handful of times. Mismatch with germline at one junction end may stem from a read error. The V and J genes are TRBV28 and TRBJ2-3; D not certain. This CDR3 spans 14 amino acids. CDR1 is MDHEN and CDR2 is SYDVKM in the germline V gene. CDR3 region: CASSFAQFADMQYF. In DNA form, the CDR3 reads TGTGCCAGCAGTTTTGCCCAGTTTGCAGATATGCAGTATTTT.

This sequence joins TRBV14 and TRBJ2-5, with 9 bases that match TRBD2. The CDR3 extends over 15 amino acids. The V and J ends lost 4 bases and 5 bases, in that order; junction bases with no gene match: 8. The germline V gene encodes CDR1 SGHDN and CDR2 FVKESK. The CDR3 here is CASSRLAGVMETQYF. The CDR3, as DNA: TGTGCCAGCAGCCGGTTAGCGGGAGTAATGGAGACCCAGTACTTC.

This clonotype occurred many times. J is TRBJ1-2 and V is TRBV7-9, with no clear D. The CDR3 is made up of 10 amino acids. Germline V gene lookup returns CDR1 SEHNR and CDR2 FQNEAQ (reference sequence). V dropped 1 base and J dropped 6 bases, with 0 bases sitting between them. The DNA of the CDR3 is TGTGCCAGCAGCTTAGATGGCTACACCTTC. Encoded protein: CASSLDGYTF.

Only a few counts were recorded for this clonotype. The rearrangement uses TRBV20-1 and TRBJ2-3; 13 bases line up with TRBD2. V lost 1 base and J lost 3; bases outside the gene matches: 1. Germline V gene lookup returns CDR1 DFQATT and CDR2 SNEGSKA (reference sequence). This CDR3 region has 15 residues. The CDR3 is CSARGTSGGTDTQYF. The CDR3 region has the DNA TGCAGTGCTAGAGGGACTAGCGGGGGAACAGATACGCAGTATTTT.

This clonotype has just a few counts. This chain links TRBV29-1 with TRBJ2-1; D gene ambiguous. Germline V lookup: CDR1 SQVTM, CDR2 ANQGSEA. Trimming took 4 bases from V and 4 from J, leaving 8 bases between them. The length of the CDR3 is 12 residues. CDR3 DNA: TGCAGCGTTGGATGGGTGTACAATGAGCAGTTCTTC. Translation gives CSVGWVYNEQFF.

The table lists this clonotype with a few counts. The chain links TRBV4-3 to TRBJ2-1; D gene unclear. The CDR3 consists of 14 residues. V lost 0 bases and J 12 bases, leaving 15 bases between the germline ends. From germline, CDR1 is LGHNA and CDR2 YSLEER. CDR3 protein: CASSQDYTIVSQFF. The DNA of the CDR3 is TGCGCCAGCAGCCAAGATTACACTATTGTCTCGCAGTTCTTC.

In this sample, this clonotype turned up many times. CDR3 DNA sequence: TGCAGCGTTACCACGACCCAGGGGAACATTCAGTACTTC. Translation gives CSVTTTQGNIQYF. The chain carries TRBV29-1 and TRBJ2-4, with D perhaps matching TRBD1 (6 bases). The V end lost 5 bases, the J end lost 7 bases, and 15 bases lay between the germline ends. The CDR3 totals 13 residues. Germline V lookup: CDR1 SQVTM, CDR2 ANQGSEA. Variable domain in full (rest from reference TRBV29-1 and TRBJ2-4): SAVISQKPSRDICQRGTSLTIQCQVDSQVTMMFWYRQQPGQSLTLIATANQGSEATYESGFVIDKFPISRPNLTFSTLTVSNMSPEDSSIYLCSVTTTQGNIQYFGAGTRLSVL.

This clonotype was detected a few times. The genes are TRBV24-1 and TRBJ2-1; 7 bases fit TRBD1. J gave up 6 bases and V 3 bases, and 10 bases lay outside the gene matches. CDR3 length: 16 amino acids. Germline V gene sequence: CDR1 KGHDR, CDR2 SFDVKD. The CDR3 coding sequence is TGTGCCACCAGTGATGCCAACCCGGGACAGTGCAATGAGCAGTTCTTC. Residues: CATSDANPGQCNEQFF.

The chain carries TRBV3-1 and TRBJ1-4, with 7 bases fitting TRBD1. CDR1 is LGHDT and CDR2 is YNNKEL in the germline V gene (reference sequence). Losses at the gene ends were 1 base for V and 8 bases for J; bases not matched to a gene: 10. This CDR3 has 16 residues. The CDR3 nucleotides read TGTGCCAGCAGCCAAGGGGGGACAGCCTCGGGAGAAAAACTGTTTTTT. This translates into CASSQGGTASGEKLFF.